This T cell receptor beta chain derives from a study of patients and donors after allogeneic stem cell transplantation. In TCRdb, the RT-PCR reads were re-called with MiXCR into one record per CDR3 protein. The sample includes 800,000 to 1,000,000 distinct CDR3 sequences, about a sixth of them seen just once. This clonotype appeared many times. This receptor was taken from a human donor who was either an allogeneic HSCT recipient or a stem cell or donor lymphocyte infusion donor (not recorded which). It is not recorded whose cells these are; they may come from a transplant donor. The specimen sequenced was blood, either unsorted or a sorted T cell fraction (not recorded which).

The CDR3: CASSFRTGDTGELFF. The CDR3 bases are TGTGCCAGCAGCTTCAGGACAGGGGATACCGGGGAGCTGTTTTTT. The chain combines TRBV12-3 or TRBV12-4 with TRBJ2-2; 9 nucleotides line up with TRBD1. There are 15 residues in the CDR3. Trimming took 6 bases from V and 5 from J; bases not matched to a gene: 7.